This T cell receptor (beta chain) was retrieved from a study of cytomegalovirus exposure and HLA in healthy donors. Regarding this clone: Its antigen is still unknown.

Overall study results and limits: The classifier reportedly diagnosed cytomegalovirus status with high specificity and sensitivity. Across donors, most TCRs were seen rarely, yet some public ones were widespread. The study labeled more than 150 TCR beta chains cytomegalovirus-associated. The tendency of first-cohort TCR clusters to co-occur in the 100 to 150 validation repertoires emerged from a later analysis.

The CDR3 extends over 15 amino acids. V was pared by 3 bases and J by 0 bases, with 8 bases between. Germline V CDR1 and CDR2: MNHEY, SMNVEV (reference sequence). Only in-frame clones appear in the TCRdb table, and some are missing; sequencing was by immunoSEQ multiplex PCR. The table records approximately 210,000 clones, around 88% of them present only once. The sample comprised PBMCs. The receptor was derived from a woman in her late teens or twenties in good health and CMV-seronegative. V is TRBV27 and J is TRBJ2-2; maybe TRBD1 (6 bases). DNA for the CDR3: TGTGCCAGCAGTTTGGGACACGCGAACACCGGGGAGCTGTTTTTT. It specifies CASSLGHANTGELFF.